The 12 T cell receptor beta chains below all came from one sample that was sequenced in a study of blood T cell repertoires in COVID-19. The table came from immunoSEQ multiplex PCR; TCRdb's copy has only in-frame clones and leaves some out. The sample has roughly 80,000 clones, roughly 88% seen once. The sample consisted of peripheral blood. The receptors derive from a man in his fifties with active COVID-19.

The rearrangement links TRBV6-5 to TRBJ2-1; 8 bases are a match to TRBD2. V lost 2 bases and J lost 5; bases outside the gene matches: 5. The CDR3 length is 15 residues. CDR1 MNHEY and CDR2 SVGAGI come from the germline V gene. The CDR3 is CASSYRLAGDNEQFF. CDR3 DNA sequence: TGTGCCAGCAGTTACCGTCTAGCGGGTGACAATGAGCAGTTCTTC.

The J gene is TRBJ1-5, the V gene TRBV6-5; a possible D gene is TRBD1 (5 bases). Per the germline V gene, CDR1 is MNHEY and CDR2 is SVGAGI. Trimming pared 7 bases from V and 0 bases from J, leaving 10 bases between. This CDR3 spans 14 amino acids. The CDR3, as DNA: TGTGCCAGCAAGGGGATCTATAGCAATCAGCCCCAGCATTTT. Its translation is CASKGIYSNQPQHF.

The rearrangement joins TRBV28 to TRBJ1-2; TRBD1 might be the D (6 bases). The CDR3 loop spans 15 amino acids. Germline lookup yields CDR1 MDHEN and CDR2 SYDVKM. V lost 3 bases, J lost 4 bases, and 15 bases lay in between. DNA for the CDR3: TGTGCCAGCAGTTTGGGAAACAGGGCCCTCTATGGCTACACCTTC. It encodes CASSLGNRALYGYTF.

The V and J genes are TRBV19 and TRBJ2-1; TRBD1 matches at 8 bases. With V trimmed by 10 bases and J by 7 bases, 9 bases remained unmatched. Per germline, CDR1 LNHDA and CDR2 SQIVND (reference sequence). There are 13 residues in the CDR3. The CDR3 coding sequence is TGTGCCACCGAGGACAGGGAATATAATGAGCAGTTCTTC. Encoded protein: CATEDREYNEQFF.

This clone was observed at least ten times. The J gene is TRBJ2-7, the V gene TRBV6-2 or TRBV6-3; 8 positions agree with TRBD1. The CDR3 extends over 18 amino acids. Unmatched junction bases numbered 18, after V lost 3 bases and J lost 5 bases. Germline CDR1 and CDR2: MNHEY and SVGEGT. CDR3 in amino acids: CASSYKFLSGQDFDEQYF. CDR3 bases: TGTGCCAGCAGTTATAAGTTTCTGTCGGGACAGGATTTTGACGAGCAGTACTTC.

V gene TRBV11-3 combines with J gene TRBJ2-2; D call uncertain. This CDR3 region has 14 residues. The germline gives CDR1 SGHNT, CDR2 YENEEA. Trimming left V 3 bases short and J 0 bases short, with 5 bases between. The CDR3 DNA is TGTGCCAGCAGCTTGTCCGCGAACACCGGGGAGCTGTTTTTT. This codes for CASSLSANTGELFF. The full variable domain, with the rest looked up from reference TRBV11-3 and TRBJ2-2, is EAGVVQSPRYKIIEKKQPVAFWCNPISGHNTLYWYLQNLGQGPELLIRYENEEAVDDSQLPKDRFSAERLKGVDSTLKIQPAELGDSAVYLCASSLSANTGELFFGEGSRLTVL.

The rearrangement joins TRBV18 to TRBJ1-1, with D unresolved. V lost 4 bases and J lost 3, with 9 bases in between. The CDR3 extends over 13 amino acids. The germline gives CDR1 KGHSH, CDR2 LQKENI. CDR3 loop: CASSRGLDTEAFF. Written as DNA, the CDR3 is TGTGCCAGCTCACGAGGGCTGGACACTGAAGCTTTCTTT.

This chain connects TRBV19 to TRBJ2-3; possibly TRBD1 for D (5 bases). The CDR3 covers 18 residues. Germline V lookup: CDR1 LNHDA, CDR2 SQIVND (reference sequence). Trimming removed 3 bases at V and 0 bases at J, with 19 bases between. The CDR3 region has the DNA TGTGCCAGTAGTATTAGGGGTGGTTTTGACACTAGCACAGATACGCAGTATTTT. As protein: CASSIRGGFDTSTDTQYF.

The chain links TRBV2 to TRBJ2-6, with 12 positions matching TRBD2. Trimming cost V 6 bases and J 0 bases; bases outside gene matches: 3. Germline CDR1 reads SNHLY; CDR2 reads FYNNEI. The CDR3 is 17 amino acids. The CDR3 region has the DNA TGTGCCAGCAGGTTGACTAGCGGGGGCTCTGGGGCCAACGTCCTGACTTTC. This sequence encodes CASRLTSGGSGANVLTF.

The J gene is TRBJ2-1, the V gene TRBV7-2; maybe TRBD2 (6 bases). V dropped 6 bases and J dropped 4 bases, with 19 bases sitting between them. The germline V gene encodes CDR1 SGHTA and CDR2 FQGNSA. CDR3 length equals 16 residues. The CDR3 protein is CASSFAGTYSYNEQFF. The CDR3, as DNA: TGTGCCAGCAGTTTTGCCGGGACTTACTCGTACAATGAGCAGTTCTTC.

In its sample, this clone was seen once. This chain uses TRBV2 with TRBJ2-5; TRBD2 might be the D (5 bases). The V end was cut by 8 bases, the J end by 5 bases, with 21 bases between. The CDR3 is 15 amino acids. Germline-derived CDR1 and CDR2 are SNHLY and FYNNEI. The CDR3 sequence is CASRPDGRSGETQYF. CDR3 sequence (DNA): TGTGCCAGCCGACCCGACGGCCGCTCGGGGGAGACCCAGTACTTC.

This chain joins TRBV7-9 and TRBJ1-2; 8 bases line up with TRBD1. This CDR3 region has 14 residues. V was clipped by 6 bases and J by 8 bases; unmatched bases: 11. Germline loops: CDR1 SEHNR, CDR2 FQNEAQ (reference sequence). This chain's CDR3 is CASRQGAAVEGYTF. Here the CDR3 DNA reads TGTGCCAGCAGGCAGGGGGCTGCCGTCGAGGGCTACACCTTC.